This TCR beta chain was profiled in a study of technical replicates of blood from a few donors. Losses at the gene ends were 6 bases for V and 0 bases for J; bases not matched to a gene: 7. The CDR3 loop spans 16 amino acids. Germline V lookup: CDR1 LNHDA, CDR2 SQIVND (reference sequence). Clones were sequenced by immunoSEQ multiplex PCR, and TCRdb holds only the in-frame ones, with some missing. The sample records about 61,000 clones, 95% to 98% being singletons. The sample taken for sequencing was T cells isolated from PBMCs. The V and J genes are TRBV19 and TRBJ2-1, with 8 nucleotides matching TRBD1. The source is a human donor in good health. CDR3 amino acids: CASRQGDLSSYNEQFF. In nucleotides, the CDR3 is TGTGCCAGTAGACAGGGGGACCTAAGCTCCTACAATGAGCAGTTCTTC.